This T cell receptor beta chain was captured by sequencing in a study of T-cell reconstitution after alpha-beta-depleted transplantation in children. V lost 2 bases and J lost 7, with 14 bases in between. Germline loops: CDR1 KGHSH, CDR2 LQKENI. There are 14 residues in the CDR3. Concerning this clonotype itself: Its antigen is unidentified.

Unique molecular identifiers were used in preparing the TCRbeta library. In TCRdb, the PCR reads were re-called with MiXCR into one record per CDR3 protein. In the table there are about 980,000 distinct CDR3 sequences, around 30% of which are singletons. Findings and caveats of the study: T-cell numbers and diversity, one year after transplant, stemmed largely from T cells that were newly produced. Several patients had high TCRbeta diversity at day 60; it came from surviving recipient T cells and thymic progenitors.

The source of this sequence is a boy in the first two years of life who had a stem cell transplant for SCID, so the T cells may come from the graft donor. The chain is built from TRBV18 and TRBJ1-2; D uncertain. The material was PBMCs, mostly from graft donor cells, obtained 360 days after TCRalphabeta/CD19-depleted stem cell transplant. The CDR3 region is CASSPYNRKGGYTF. The CDR3 DNA is TGTGCCAGCTCACCATACAACCGGAAGGGTGGCTACACCTTC.